The 28 T cell receptor beta chains listed next were all sequenced from one sample in a study of neurological immune-mediated disorders. Each CDR3 protein is one row after TCRdb ran MiXCR on the 5' RACE reads. The data show about 71,000 distinct CDR3 sequences, about 4.9% seen once. Sequencing was performed on PBMCs. The source is a man younger than 45 with multiple sclerosis.

The table lists this clonotype with a few counts. The chain couples TRBV5-1 to TRBJ2-1; D is unresolved. This CDR3 is built from 17 residues. Germline V lookup: CDR1 SGHRS, CDR2 YFSETQ. V lost 0 bases and J lost 0, with 13 bases in between. In DNA form, the CDR3 reads TGCGCCAGCAGCTTGGGACTCCGTCTCGGCTCCTACAATGAGCAGTTCTTC. Protein product: CASSLGLRLGSYNEQFF. The entire variable domain, with the rest obtained from reference TRBV5-1 and TRBJ2-1, is as follows: KAGVTQTPRYLIKTRGQQVTLSCSPISGHRSVSWYQQTPGQGLQFLFEYFSETQRNKGNFPGRFSGRQFSNSRSEMNVSTLELGDSALYLCASSLGLRLGSYNEQFFGPGTRLTVL.

This clonotype came up many times. V gene TRBV7-8 combines with J gene TRBJ2-4; 8 bases map to TRBD1. The V segment lost 4 bases and the J segment 1 base; nucleotides outside the gene matches: 15. The CDR3 has 19 residues. Germline V gene lookup returns CDR1 SGHVS and CDR2 FQNEAQ. CDR3 sequence (DNA): TGTGCCAGCAGCTCCGACAGGGGACCTAGCACGGGGGCCAAAAACATTCAGTACTTC. This encodes CASSSDRGPSTGAKNIQYF.

This clonotype was detected many times. This chain links TRBV5-1 with TRBJ1-2, with TRBD1 matching over 8 bases. Germline values: CDR1 SGHRS, CDR2 YFSETQ. The CDR3 has 15 residues. V shed 6 bases, J shed 4 bases, and the junction held 11 bases outside the gene matches. The CDR3 region has the DNA TGCGCCAGCACCCTCACAGGGGGGTCCGCCTATGGCTACACCTTC. Protein sequence: CASTLTGGSAYGYTF.

This clonotype was picked up many times. This chain connects TRBV20-1 to TRBJ2-3; 7 nucleotides agree with TRBD2. V shed 3 bases and J 0 bases; nucleotides not matched to a gene: 9. The germline gives CDR1 DFQATT, CDR2 SNEGSKA (reference sequence). The CDR3 is made up of 16 amino acids. The DNA of the CDR3 is TGCAGTGCTAGGAGCGGGGAGGCATCTAGCACAGATACGCAGTATTTT. Its protein is CSARSGEASSTDTQYF.

In its sample, this clonotype was seen many times. The CDR3 region has the DNA TGTGCCAGCAGCTTGTTTGGGGGGAATGGGCCGGGTGAAAAACTGTTTTTT. Its protein product is CASSLFGGNGPGEKLFF. The chain carries TRBV5-8 and TRBJ1-4; D possibly corresponds to TRBD1 (5 bases). The germline V and J ends were trimmed by 1 base and 7 bases, with 20 bases remaining between them. The CDR3 is made up of 17 amino acids. Germline CDR1 and CDR2: SGHTS and YDEGEE.

This clonotype was recorded many times. V usage is TRBV5-1 and J usage is TRBJ1-2, with D maybe TRBD1 (5 bases). The CDR3 has 15 amino acids. The germline V gene encodes CDR1 SGHRS and CDR2 YFSETQ. Trimming took 3 bases from V and 10 from J, leaving 22 bases between them. The CDR3 DNA follows: TGCGCCAGCAGCTCGGCTGGGGGGGGTCGACGGCACTACACCTTC. It yields the protein CASSSAGGGRRHYTF.

In this sample, this clonotype turned up many times. The rearrangement links TRBV6-1 to TRBJ2-7; TRBD2 is a possible D gene (6 bases). Germline CDR1 is MNHNS and CDR2 is SASEGT. V dropped 3 bases and J dropped 0 bases, with 12 bases sitting between them. This CDR3 is 15 amino acids long. CDR3: CASSDDRRASYEQYV. The CDR3 DNA sequence: TGTGCCAGCAGTGACGACCGGAGGGCCTCCTACGAGCAGTACGTC.

The chain carries TRBV12-3 or TRBV12-4 and TRBJ2-2; unclear D gene. The CDR3 consists of 13 residues. V was trimmed by 1 base and J by 13 bases, leaving 13 bases between them. CDR3 amino acids: CASSLGSSMALFF. The CDR3 DNA is TGTGCCAGCAGTTTAGGCTCATCTATGGCGCTGTTTTTT.

The sample holds many counts of this clonotype. The rearrangement uses TRBV5-1 and TRBJ2-7; D could derive from TRBD1 or TRBD2 (5 bases each). V lost 4 bases to trimming and J lost 0 bases, with 14 bases between them. Germline V gene sequence: CDR1 SGHRS, CDR2 YFSETQ. The CDR3 has 15 residues. In DNA form, the CDR3 reads TGCGCCAGCAGCGTCGGGACGTTGAGCTCCTACGAGCAGTACTTC. This encodes CASSVGTLSSYEQYF.

This clonotype was counted between two and nine times. The chain couples TRBV2 to TRBJ2-7; no clear D. There are 10 residues in the CDR3. Trimming pared 5 bases from V and 4 bases from J, leaving 3 bases between. CDR1 and CDR2 (germline): SNHLY, FYNNEI. DNA of the CDR3: TGTGCCAGCAGTAATTACGAGCAGTACTTC. Residues: CASSNYEQYF.

CDR3 protein: CAWSVQAGAGGYTF. The CDR3 DNA sequence: TGTGCCTGGAGTGTACAGGCAGGGGCGGGAGGCTACACCTTC. The chain combines TRBV30 with TRBJ1-2, with D possibly being TRBD1 (6 bases). The CDR3 runs to 14 residues. Looked up from germline, CDR1 is GTSNPN and CDR2 is SVGIG (reference sequence). V was pared by 0 bases and J by 8 bases, with 16 bases between.

This clonotype was seen at least ten times. The rearrangement joins TRBV30 to TRBJ1-2, with a possible D match to TRBD1 (5 bases). V dropped 5 bases and J dropped 2 bases, with 9 bases sitting between them. The germline CDR1 and CDR2 sequences are GTSNPN and SVGIG (reference sequence). The CDR3 runs to 12 residues. The CDR3 reads CAWDQGNYGYTF. The DNA of the CDR3 is TGTGCCTGGGACCAGGGAAACTATGGCTACACCTTC.

This clonotype showed up many times. V is TRBV5-1 and J is TRBJ2-5; the D call may be TRBD1 or TRBD2 (5 bases each). Trimming cost V 4 bases and J 5 bases, with 15 bases left between them. The CDR3 sequence is 14 residues long. Germline CDR1 reads SGHRS; CDR2 reads YFSETQ. CDR3 DNA sequence: TGCGCCAGCAGCCGGGGCCCGATCGAGGAGACCCAGTACTTC. It is translated as CASSRGPIEETQYF.

A word on this clonotype: An end of the junction differs from the germline gene, which may be a read error. V gene TRBV11-2 combines with J gene TRBJ1-5; D is undetermined. CDR3 length equals 13 residues. Germline CDR1 and CDR2: SGHAT and FQNNGV. The CDR3 DNA follows: TGTGCCAGCAGCTTAGTAGCAGATCAGCCCCAGAATTTT. It yields the protein CASSLVADQPQNF.

Of note for this clonotype: A much larger clone sits a single nucleotide away, making a read error possible. The J gene is TRBJ1-1, the V gene TRBV29-1; D unclear. Per germline, CDR1 SQVTM and CDR2 ANQGSEA. The ends were cut back, 6 bases at V and 6 bases at J, with 17 bases in the middle. This CDR3 comprises 13 residues. The CDR3 reads CSVASKLVPEAFF. The CDR3 bases are TGCAGCGTGGCGAGCAAGTTGGTCCCTGAAGCTTTCTTT.

This clonotype was seen at least ten times. The J gene is TRBJ2-1, the V gene TRBV5-1; the D gene is possibly TRBD2 (5 bases). Trimming took off 2 bases at V and 5 bases at J, with 11 bases between the two ends. The CDR3 has 14 residues. Germline loops: CDR1 SGHRS, CDR2 YFSETQ. The CDR3 bases are TGCGCCAGCAGCTTTCGACTACCTAACAATGAGCAGTTCTTC. Translation: CASSFRLPNNEQFF.

This clonotype has ten or more counts. This chain joins TRBV5-1 and TRBJ2-5; no clear D gene. V lost 0 bases, J lost 2 bases, and 8 bases lay in between. This CDR3 is 14 amino acids long. Germline assignment: CDR1 SGHRS and CDR2 YFSETQ. The DNA of the CDR3 is TGCGCCAGCAGCTTGGTGGAGAGACAAGAGACCCAGTACTTC. It codes for CASSLVERQETQYF.

There are many counts of this clonotype. CDR3 loop: CAISEFGDKNTGELFF. The CDR3 nucleotides read TGTGCCATCAGTGAGTTCGGAGACAAGAACACCGGGGAGCTGTTTTTT. The chain combines TRBV10-3 with TRBJ2-2; D call uncertain. CDR1 is ENHRY and CDR2 is SYGVKD in the germline V gene. Trimming removed 1 base from V and 1 base from J, with 10 bases in between. This CDR3 region has 16 residues.

This clonotype was recorded at least ten times. V usage is TRBV20-1 and J usage is TRBJ1-3, with 7 bases lining up with TRBD1. The CDR3 extends over 15 amino acids. Germline CDR1 reads DFQATT; CDR2 reads SNEGSKA (reference sequence). V was pared by 0 bases and J by 3 bases, with 5 bases of the junction left unmatched. CDR3 region: CSARDPQGDGNTIYF. CDR3 sequence (DNA): TGCAGTGCTAGAGACCCCCAGGGGGATGGAAACACCATATATTTT.

This clonotype has a count of ten or more. J is TRBJ2-2 and V is TRBV20-1; 10 nucleotides match TRBD1. The CDR3 length is 13 residues. V dropped 6 bases and J dropped 5; count of bases not matched to a gene: 3. Germline-derived CDR1 and CDR2 are DFQATT and SNEGSKA (reference sequence). CDR3 DNA: TGCAGTGCGACAGGGGGCCGTACCGGGGAGCTGTTTTTT. This encodes CSATGGRTGELFF.

This clonotype was detected ten times or more. It is unclear where the CDR3 begins or ends on the DNA, so no DNA is shown, and the CDR3 is as TCRdb lists it. The CDR3 here is CASSKARDRTWGAGTDTQYF. The rearrangement uses TRBV21-1 and TRBJ2-3; the table's TRBD1 call for D was not verified on the DNA. TRBV21-1 has pseudogene status. The CDR3 adds up to 20 amino acids, both ends counted.

V usage is TRBV4-1 and J usage is TRBJ1-2; D not certain. Germline CDR1 is MGHRA and CDR2 is YSYEKL. V was shortened by 0 bases and J by 0 bases, with 11 bases between the two germline ends. This CDR3 contains 16 residues. CDR3 region: CASSQDRRRANYGYTF. The DNA of the CDR3 is TGCGCCAGCAGCCAAGATCGGCGGAGAGCTAACTATGGCTACACCTTC.

This clonotype showed up many times. V and J are TRBV30 and TRBJ1-1; D possibly corresponds to TRBD1 (6 bases). Germline CDR1 reads GTSNPN; CDR2 reads SVGIG (reference sequence). Trimming stripped 0 bases from V and 4 bases from J, with 9 bases between. This CDR3 is 13 amino acids long. The CDR3 here is CAWSVGGPTEAFF. The CDR3 DNA reads TGTGCCTGGAGTGTAGGGGGTCCCACTGAAGCTTTCTTT.

This clonotype was recorded a few times. The V and J genes are TRBV5-1 and TRBJ2-3, with 7 bases identical to TRBD1. The V gene end was trimmed by 4 bases and the J gene end by 6 bases; junction bases not matched to a gene: 8. The CDR3 sequence is 14 residues long. The germline V gene has CDR1 SGHRS and CDR2 YFSETQ. The CDR3 DNA reads TGCGCCAGCAGCCGAGAGGGGGCCGGGGATACGCAGTATTTT. Protein sequence: CASSREGAGDTQYF. The full variable domain, with the rest looked up from reference TRBV5-1 and TRBJ2-3, is KAGVTQTPRYLIKTRGQQVTLSCSPISGHRSVSWYQQTPGQGLQFLFEYFSETQRNKGNFPGRFSGRQFSNSRSEMNVSTLELGDSALYLCASSREGAGDTQYFGPGTRLTVL.

This clonotype was counted at least ten times. V usage is TRBV5-1 and J usage is TRBJ1-6; D possibly corresponds to TRBD1 (5 bases). CDR1 is SGHRS and CDR2 is YFSETQ in the germline V gene. This CDR3 spans 14 amino acids. The V end was cut by 4 bases, the J end by 9 bases, with 14 bases between. CDR3 coding DNA: TGCGCCAGCAGCACGCAAACGGGGACTTCACCCCTCCACTTT. Its translation: CASSTQTGTSPLHF.

This clonotype was recorded a few times. The gene calls are TRBV5-1 and TRBJ2-6, with D unresolved. CDR1 is SGHRS and CDR2 is YFSETQ in the germline V gene. The CDR3 has 15 amino acids. V was clipped by 4 bases and J by 0 bases, with 8 bases between them. CDR3 sequence (DNA): TGCGCCAGCAGCCCCTTTATCTCTGGGGCCAACGTCCTGACTTTC. Translation gives CASSPFISGANVLTF.

In its sample, this clonotype was seen many times. The genes are TRBV20-1 and TRBJ1-3; D not certain. Germline V lookup: CDR1 DFQATT, CDR2 SNEGSKA (reference sequence). V was pared by 6 bases and J by 1 base, with 19 bases between. The CDR3 runs to 16 residues. CDR3: CSAQRGGSGSGNTIYF. CDR3 in DNA: TGCAGTGCCCAGAGAGGCGGCAGTGGATCTGGAAACACCATATATTTT.

This clonotype was seen ten or more times. For the CDR3, the DNA is TGTGCCAGCAGCTTGGCCCCGGGACAGGGGACCTACGAGCAGTACTTC. Residues: CASSLAPGQGTYEQYF. V and J are TRBV5-5 and TRBJ2-7, with 10 bases aligning to TRBD1. In germline, CDR1 is SGHKS, CDR2 YYEKEE (reference sequence). The CDR3 has 16 residues. V lost 0 bases, J lost 2 bases, and 5 bases stayed unmatched.